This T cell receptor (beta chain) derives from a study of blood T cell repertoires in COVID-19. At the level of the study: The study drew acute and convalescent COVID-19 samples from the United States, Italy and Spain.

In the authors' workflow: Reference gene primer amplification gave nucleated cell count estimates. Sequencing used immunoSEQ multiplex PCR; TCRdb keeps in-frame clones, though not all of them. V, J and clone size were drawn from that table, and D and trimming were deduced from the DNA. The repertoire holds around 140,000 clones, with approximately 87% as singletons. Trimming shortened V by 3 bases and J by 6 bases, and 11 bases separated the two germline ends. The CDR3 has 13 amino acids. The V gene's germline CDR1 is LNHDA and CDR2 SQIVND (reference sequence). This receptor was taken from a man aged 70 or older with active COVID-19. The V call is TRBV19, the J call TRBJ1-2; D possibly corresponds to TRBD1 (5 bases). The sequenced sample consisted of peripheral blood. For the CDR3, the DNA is TGTGCCAGTAGTATCCAGGGTCCCCATGGCTACACCTTC. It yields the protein CASSIQGPHGYTF.